Listed here are 12 T cell receptor beta chains from one sample, sequenced in a study of cytomegalovirus exposure and HLA in healthy donors. The PCR ran on 60 Vbeta and 13 Jbeta primers. Sequenced by immunoSEQ multiplex PCR; TCRdb stores in-frame clones only, minus some. Its listing shows some 76,000 clones. The specimen was PBMCs. These receptors came from a boy aged 10-17 years in good health and CMV-seronegative.

The chain employs TRBV7-2 and TRBJ2-7; D is unresolved. Germline CDR1 is SGHTA and CDR2 is FQGNSA. The CDR3 is 12 residues long. Trimming left V 0 bases short and J 7 bases short, with 7 bases between. CDR3 loop: CASSLAAREQYF. CDR3 sequence (DNA): TGTGCCAGCAGCTTAGCCGCCAGGGAGCAGTACTTC.

This chain connects TRBV5-1 to TRBJ2-1; 7 bases agree with TRBD1. V dropped 4 bases and J dropped 4; count of bases not matched to a gene: 11. This CDR3 is 16 amino acids long. Germline V gives CDR1 SGHRS, CDR2 YFSETQ. CDR3 amino acids: CASSLSPDRLYNEQFF. In DNA, the CDR3 is TGCGCCAGCAGCCTAAGCCCGGACAGGCTTTACAATGAGCAGTTCTTC. The whole variable domain, filled in from reference TRBV5-1 and TRBJ2-1, reads KAGVTQTPRYLIKTRGQQVTLSCSPISGHRSVSWYQQTPGQGLQFLFEYFSETQRNKGNFPGRFSGRQFSNSRSEMNVSTLELGDSALYLCASSLSPDRLYNEQFFGPGTRLTVL.

CDR3 protein: CASSPTGLAGGKRGANEQFF. Written as DNA, the CDR3 is TGTGCCAGCTCACCAACAGGACTAGCGGGGGGCAAGCGTGGTGCCAATGAGCAGTTCTTC. The genes are TRBV18 and TRBJ2-1; 14 bases fit TRBD2. From germline, CDR1 is KGHSH and CDR2 LQKENI. V shed 2 bases and J 6 bases; nucleotides not matched to a gene: 15. The CDR3 spans 20 residues. The full variable domain, rest sourced from reference TRBV18 and TRBJ2-1, is NAGVMQNPRHLVRRRGQEARLRCSPMKGHSHVYWYRQLPEEGLKFMVYLQKENIIDESGMPKERFSAEFPKEGPSILRIQQVVRGDSAAYFCASSPTGLAGGKRGANEQFFGPGTRLTVL.

The chain carries TRBV12-5 and TRBJ1-4; 7 nucleotides match TRBD1. Germline lookup yields CDR1 LGHNT and CDR2 FRNRAP. CDR3 length equals 15 residues. Unmatched junction bases numbered 3, after V lost 1 base and J lost 4 bases. This CDR3 reads CASGLGGQSNEKLFF. The CDR3 region has the DNA TGTGCTAGTGGTTTGGGGGGACAGAGTAATGAAAAACTGTTTTTT.

The rearrangement joins TRBV27 to TRBJ1-3, with a weak D call TRBD1 (6 bases). Trimming removed 5 bases at V and 1 base at J, with 6 bases between. Germline-derived CDR1 and CDR2 are MNHEY and SMNVEV (reference sequence). There are 13 residues in the CDR3. DNA of the CDR3: TGTGCCAGCAGTACAGGGTCTGGAAACACCATATATTTT. Translating gives CASSTGSGNTIYF.

The CDR3 spells CASSLDGSYEQYF. The CDR3 region has the DNA TGTGCCAGCAGCCTCGACGGGTCCTACGAGCAGTACTTC. The V call is TRBV6-4, the J call TRBJ2-7; unclear D gene. This CDR3 has 13 amino acids. The germline V gene encodes CDR1 MRHNA and CDR2 SNTAGT. V lost 6 bases and J 1 base, leaving 10 bases between the germline ends.

The gene calls are TRBV5-5 and TRBJ2-3, with TRBD1 as a possible D gene (7 bases). Germline CDR1 SGHKS, CDR2 YYEKEE (reference sequence). With 4 bases removed from V and 0 bases from J, the gap between germline ends came to 12 bases. This CDR3 is built from 15 residues. CDR3 DNA: TGTGCCAGCAGCCAGGAGGGGGCTAGCACAGATACGCAGTATTTT. It translates to CASSQEGASTDTQYF.

The rearrangement joins TRBV5-1 to TRBJ1-1; D unclear. V lost 0 bases to trimming and J lost 0 bases, with 6 bases between them. The germline CDR1 and CDR2 sequences are SGHRS and YFSETQ. The CDR3 runs to 14 residues. CDR3 nucleotide sequence: TGCGCCAGCAGCTTGGCTGGCATGAACACTGAAGCTTTCTTT. It encodes CASSLAGMNTEAFF.

The V call is TRBV10-3, the J call TRBJ2-7; D gene uncertain. The CDR3 is 12 amino acids. The ends were cut back, 1 base at V and 2 bases at J, with 3 bases in the middle. In germline, CDR1 is ENHRY, CDR2 SYGVKD. The CDR3 protein is CAISEYTYEQYF. CDR3 coding DNA: TGTGCCATCAGTGAGTACACCTACGAGCAGTACTTC.

The rearrangement uses TRBV5-1 and TRBJ2-2; D uncertain. CDR1 and CDR2 from the germline V gene are SGHRS and YFSETQ. Trimming removed 2 bases from V and 7 bases from J, with 12 bases in between. CDR3 length equals 14 residues. CDR3 protein: CASSLHVSSGELFF. The CDR3 coding sequence is TGCGCCAGCAGCTTACACGTCTCCAGCGGGGAGCTGTTTTTT.

V is TRBV5-5 and J is TRBJ2-7; D perhaps matches TRBD1 (6 bases). The CDR3 runs 14 residues. The V gene's germline CDR1 is SGHKS and CDR2 YYEKEE (reference sequence). V was pared by 4 bases and J by 2 bases, with 13 bases between. Here the CDR3 reads CASSHQTGAYEQYF. CDR3 sequence (DNA): TGTGCCAGCAGCCACCAGACAGGAGCCTACGAGCAGTACTTC.

This chain links TRBV6-4 with TRBJ1-1; 11 nucleotides agree with TRBD1. Germline V gene sequence: CDR1 MRHNA, CDR2 SNTAGT. The trim removed 3 bases at V and 6 bases at J, leaving 6 bases unmatched. The CDR3 is made up of 15 amino acids. The CDR3 region has the DNA TGTGCCAGCAGTGAAAAGGGACAGGGGGAATCTGAAGCTTTCTTT. Encoded protein: CASSEKGQGESEAFF.